This T cell receptor (beta chain) was found in a study of PD-1 blockade in classical Hodgkin lymphoma. Study results and caveats: Patients who began taking nivolumab under 1 year after ASCT were left out. Whoever responded completely had baseline diversity much like that seen in newly diagnosed patients. Significantly greater TCR diversity emerged by C4D1 in CD4+ cells but not CD8+ cells.

A word on this clone: Its specificity is unknown.

Libraries were prepared by immunoSEQ multiplex PCR; TCRdb keeps only in-frame clonotypes and omits some of them. The data hold 25,000 to 35,000 clones, with less than 85% observed a single time. Every patient had relapsed following autologous stem cell transplantation, and cohorts differed in brentuximab vedotin exposure. The CDR3 runs 18 residues. Germline V gene lookup returns CDR1 SNHLY and CDR2 FYNNEI. J gave up 9 bases and V 2 bases, and 19 bases lay outside the gene matches. The receptor comes from a human donor with classical Hodgkin lymphoma. The source was peripheral blood mononuclear cells (PBMCs), collected before the second cycle of nivolumab. V gene TRBV2 combines with J gene TRBJ2-1; TRBD2 matches at 7 bases. CDR3 residues: CASSERGLAVVRIGEQFF. The CDR3 nucleotides are TGTGCCAGCAGTGAACGGGGCCTAGCGGTGGTCAGGATAGGTGAGCAGTTCTTC.